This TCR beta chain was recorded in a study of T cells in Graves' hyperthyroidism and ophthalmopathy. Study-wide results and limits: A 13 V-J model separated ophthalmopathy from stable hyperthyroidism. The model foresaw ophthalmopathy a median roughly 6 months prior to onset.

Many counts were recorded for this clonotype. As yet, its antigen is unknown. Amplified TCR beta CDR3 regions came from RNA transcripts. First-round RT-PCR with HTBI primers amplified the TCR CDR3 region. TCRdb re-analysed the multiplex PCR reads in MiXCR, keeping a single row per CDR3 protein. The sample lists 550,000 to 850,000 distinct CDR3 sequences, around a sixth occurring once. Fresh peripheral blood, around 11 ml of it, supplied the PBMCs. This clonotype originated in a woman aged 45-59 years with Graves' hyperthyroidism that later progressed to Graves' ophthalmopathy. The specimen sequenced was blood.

The CDR3, as DNA: TGTGCCAGCTCACCCCGCGGGACCCAGTACTTC. It codes for CASSPRGTQYF. The V gene is TRBV18, the J gene TRBJ2-5; D gene unclear. CDR1 is KGHSH and CDR2 is LQKENI in the germline V gene. Trimming removed 3 bases from V and 7 bases from J, with 6 bases in between. CDR3 length: 11 amino acids.